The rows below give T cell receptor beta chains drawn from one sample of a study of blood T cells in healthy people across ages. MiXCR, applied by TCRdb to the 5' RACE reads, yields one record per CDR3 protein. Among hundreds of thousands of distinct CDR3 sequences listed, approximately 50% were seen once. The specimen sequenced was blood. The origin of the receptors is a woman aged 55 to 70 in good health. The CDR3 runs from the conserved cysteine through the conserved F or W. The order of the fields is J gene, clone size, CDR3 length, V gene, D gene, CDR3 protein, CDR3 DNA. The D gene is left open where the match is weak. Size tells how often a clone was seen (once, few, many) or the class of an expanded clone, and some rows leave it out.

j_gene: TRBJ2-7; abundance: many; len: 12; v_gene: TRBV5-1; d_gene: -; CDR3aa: CASGDTSYEQYF; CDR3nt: TGCGCCAGCGGGGACACCTCCTACGAGCAGTACTTC
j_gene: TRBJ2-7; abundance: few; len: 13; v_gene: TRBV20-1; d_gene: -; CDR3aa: CSATTGHSYEQYF; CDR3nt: TGCAGTGCTACAACCGGGCACTCCTACGAGCAGTACTTC
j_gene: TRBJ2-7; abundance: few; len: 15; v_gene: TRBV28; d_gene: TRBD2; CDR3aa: CASIRLAGASYEQYF; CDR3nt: TGTGCCAGCATCCGACTAGCGGGAGCCTCCTACGAGCAGTACTTC
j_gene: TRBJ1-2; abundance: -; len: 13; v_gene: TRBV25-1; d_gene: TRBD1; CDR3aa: CASAGQDNYGYTF; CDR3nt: TGTGCCAGCGCCGGACAGGATAACTATGGCTACACCTTC
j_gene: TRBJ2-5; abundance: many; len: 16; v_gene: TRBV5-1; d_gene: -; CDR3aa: CASSLSGPTAIETQYF; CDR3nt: TGCGCCAGCAGCTTGTCGGGACCGACAGCGATCGAGACCCAGTACTTC
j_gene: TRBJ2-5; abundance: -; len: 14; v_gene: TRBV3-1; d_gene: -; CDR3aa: CASSQQVDQETQYF; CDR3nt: TGTGCCAGCAGCCAACAGGTAGACCAAGAGACCCAGTACTTC
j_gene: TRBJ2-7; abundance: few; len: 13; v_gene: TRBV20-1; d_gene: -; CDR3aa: CSAEREYSYEQYF; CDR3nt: TGCAGTGCTGAAAGGGAGTACTCCTACGAGCAGTACTTC
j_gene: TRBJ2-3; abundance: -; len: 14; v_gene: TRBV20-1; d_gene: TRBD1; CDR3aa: CSAAGGISTDTQYF; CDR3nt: TGCAGTGCTGCAGGGGGAATTAGCACAGATACGCAGTATTTT
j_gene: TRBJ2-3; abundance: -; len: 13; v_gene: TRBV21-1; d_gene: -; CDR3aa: CASSATGGTTQYF; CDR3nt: TGTGCCAGCAGCGCTACAGGGGGCACTACGCAGTATTTT
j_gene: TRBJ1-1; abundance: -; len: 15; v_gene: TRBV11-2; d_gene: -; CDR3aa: CASSSIEGPQTEAFF; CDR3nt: TGTGCCAGCAGCTCCATCGAGGGGCCACAGACCGAAGCTTTCTTT
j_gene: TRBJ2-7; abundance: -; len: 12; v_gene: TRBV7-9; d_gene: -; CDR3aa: CASSWGPYEQYF; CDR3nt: TGTGCCAGCAGCTGGGGCCCCTACGAGCAGTACTTC
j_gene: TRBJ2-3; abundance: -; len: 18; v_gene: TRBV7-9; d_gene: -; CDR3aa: CASSLWGVPAVGTDTQYF; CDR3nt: TGTGCCAGCAGTTTATGGGGGGTGCCAGCAGTTGGCACAGATACGCAGTATTTT
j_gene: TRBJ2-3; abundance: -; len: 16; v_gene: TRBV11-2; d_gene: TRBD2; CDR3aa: CASRLRGGEGADTQYF; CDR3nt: TGTGCCAGCAGACTACGGGGGGGAGAAGGCGCAGATACGCAGTATTTT
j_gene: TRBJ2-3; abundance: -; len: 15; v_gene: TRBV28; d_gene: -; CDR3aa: CASRSTTGQSDTQYF; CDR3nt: TGTGCCAGCAGGTCAACTACGGGACAATCAGATACGCAGTATTTT
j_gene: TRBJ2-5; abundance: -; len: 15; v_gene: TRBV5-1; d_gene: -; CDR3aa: CASSLVGSGGETQYF; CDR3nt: TGCGCCAGCAGCTTGGTCGGGAGCGGAGGGGAGACCCAGTACTTC
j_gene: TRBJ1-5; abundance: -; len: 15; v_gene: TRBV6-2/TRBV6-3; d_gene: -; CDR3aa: CASSYGRILGQPQHF; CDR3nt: TGTGCCAGCAGTTACGGACGGATACTGGGTCAGCCCCAGCATTTT
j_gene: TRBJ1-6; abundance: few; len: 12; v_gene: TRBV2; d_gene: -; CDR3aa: CASRLTSSPLHF; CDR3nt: TGTGCCAGCAGACTGACGAGTTCACCCCTCCACTTT
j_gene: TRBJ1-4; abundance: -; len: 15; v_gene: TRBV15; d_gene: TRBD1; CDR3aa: CATSRDDRGYEKLFF; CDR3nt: TGTGCCACCAGCAGAGATGACAGGGGTTATGAAAAACTGTTTTTT
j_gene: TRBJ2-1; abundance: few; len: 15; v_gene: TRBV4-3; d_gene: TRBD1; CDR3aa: CASSQRDRGINEQFF; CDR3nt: TGCGCCAGCAGCCAACGGGACAGGGGGATCAATGAGCAGTTCTTC